Listed below are T cell receptor beta chains from one sample, sequenced in a study of cytomegalovirus exposure and HLA in healthy donors. Measured with immunoSEQ multiplex PCR; TCRdb has only the in-frame clones, and not every one. This table holds under 150,000 clones, around 72% found once. Sequences were obtained from PBMCs. The receptor source for this set is a woman aged 18-29 years in good health and CMV-seronegative. Both conserved end residues are part of each CDR3. Each record gives: CDR3 DNA, CDR3 protein, J gene, clone size, CDR3 length, D gene, V gene. A D gene is named only where the DNA matches it firmly. For some rows the clone size is stated as once, few or many, or as a class when expanded; others skip it.

CDR3nt: TGCGCCAGCAGCTTGGCCGCGTCCTCCTACGAGCAGTACTTC; CDR3aa: CASSLAASSYEQYF; j_gene: TRBJ2-7; abundance: -; len: 14; d_gene: -; v_gene: TRBV5-1
CDR3nt: TGTGCCTGGAGTGTGGCAGGGTCGGCCTACGAGCAGTACTTC; CDR3aa: CAWSVAGSAYEQYF; j_gene: TRBJ2-7; abundance: few; len: 14; d_gene: -; v_gene: TRBV30
CDR3nt: TGTGCCAGCAGAGAAGACAGGGGGCTACAAGAGACCCAGTACTTC; CDR3aa: CASREDRGLQETQYF; j_gene: TRBJ2-5; abundance: few; len: 15; d_gene: TRBD1; v_gene: TRBV2
CDR3nt: TGTGCCTGGAGGGATCCGGGTCCAGACACCGGGGAGCTGTTTTTT; CDR3aa: CAWRDPGPDTGELFF; j_gene: TRBJ2-2; abundance: -; len: 15; d_gene: -; v_gene: TRBV30
CDR3nt: TGTGCCAGCAGCTTGTCGGGACTAGCGGGAGCAGTGCAGCAGTACTTC; CDR3aa: CASSLSGLAGAVQQYF; j_gene: TRBJ2-7; abundance: -; len: 16; d_gene: TRBD2; v_gene: TRBV7-9
CDR3nt: TGCGCCAGCAGCTTGGCCCGCGCGGGAGTATCATACAATGAGCAGTTCTTC; CDR3aa: CASSLARAGVSYNEQFF; j_gene: TRBJ2-1; abundance: few; len: 17; d_gene: TRBD2; v_gene: TRBV5-1
CDR3nt: TGCGCCAGCAGCTTGGGTTACAGGAGCGGGAGTGCCTACAATGAGCAGTTCTTC; CDR3aa: CASSLGYRSGSAYNEQFF; j_gene: TRBJ2-1; abundance: -; len: 18; d_gene: TRBD2; v_gene: TRBV5-1
CDR3nt: TGTGCCAGTAGTATGTGGACTAGCGGGTCCGAGCAGTTCTTC; CDR3aa: CASSMWTSGSEQFF; j_gene: TRBJ2-1; abundance: -; len: 14; d_gene: TRBD2; v_gene: TRBV19
CDR3nt: TGTGCCAGCAGCTCCTCTGGCCAGAACACTGAAGCTTTCTTT; CDR3aa: CASSSSGQNTEAFF; j_gene: TRBJ1-1; abundance: few; len: 14; d_gene: -; v_gene: TRBV7-9
CDR3nt: TGTGCCAGCAGCTTGGGCGGACTCTACGAGCAGTACTTC; CDR3aa: CASSLGGLYEQYF; j_gene: TRBJ2-7; abundance: -; len: 13; d_gene: -; v_gene: TRBV5-6
CDR3nt: TGCGCCAGCAGCTCGAAACCGGGACAGGGACACGGGGAGCTGTTTTTT; CDR3aa: CASSSKPGQGHGELFF; j_gene: TRBJ2-2; abundance: few; len: 16; d_gene: TRBD1; v_gene: TRBV5-1
CDR3nt: TGTGCCAGCAGCCGAGGGACAGCCATTCCTACCGAGCAGTACTTC; CDR3aa: CASSRGTAIPTEQYF; j_gene: TRBJ2-7; abundance: -; len: 15; d_gene: TRBD1; v_gene: TRBV7-2
CDR3nt: TGTGCCAGCAGCTTAGCGTTGGCTAGCGGGGCTCAAGAGACCCAGTACTTC; CDR3aa: CASSLALASGAQETQYF; j_gene: TRBJ2-5; abundance: -; len: 17; d_gene: TRBD2; v_gene: TRBV7-8
CDR3nt: TGCGCCAGCAGCTTGGGACAACTAGCGGGGAGCACAGATACGCAGTATTTT; CDR3aa: CASSLGQLAGSTDTQYF; j_gene: TRBJ2-3; abundance: -; len: 17; d_gene: TRBD2; v_gene: TRBV5-1
CDR3nt: TGCGCCAGCAGCCCACCGGGGAACACTGAAGCTTTCTTT; CDR3aa: CASSPPGNTEAFF; j_gene: TRBJ1-1; abundance: -; len: 13; d_gene: -; v_gene: TRBV4-1
CDR3nt: TGTGCCAGCAGTGCCCCCCGTGGGCGAGCCTTCACAGATACGCAGTATTTT; CDR3aa: CASSAPRGRAFTDTQYF; j_gene: TRBJ2-3; abundance: once; len: 17; d_gene: -; v_gene: TRBV6-1
CDR3nt: TGTGCCAGCAGGATCGGGACTAGCGGGAGGAACATTCAGTACTTC; CDR3aa: CASRIGTSGRNIQYF; j_gene: TRBJ2-4; abundance: -; len: 15; d_gene: TRBD2; v_gene: TRBV6-5
CDR3nt: TGTGCCAGCACTCCTGGAGGGACAGGGGAAATTAATGAAAAACTGTTTTTT; CDR3aa: CASTPGGTGEINEKLFF; j_gene: TRBJ1-4; abundance: -; len: 17; d_gene: TRBD1; v_gene: TRBV2
CDR3nt: TGCAGCGTTGATGGGTCTAGCTCCTACAATGAGCAGTTCTTC; CDR3aa: CSVDGSSSYNEQFF; j_gene: TRBJ2-1; abundance: -; len: 14; d_gene: -; v_gene: TRBV29-1
CDR3nt: TGTGCCAGCAGCTTACCGTCTTTCAGCTCCTACGAGCAGTACTTC; CDR3aa: CASSLPSFSSYEQYF; j_gene: TRBJ2-7; abundance: few; len: 15; d_gene: -; v_gene: TRBV7-8
CDR3nt: TGTGCCAGCAGCTCCCCAGGAGGGAGTCGCTACGAGCAGTACTTC; CDR3aa: CASSSPGGSRYEQYF; j_gene: TRBJ2-7; abundance: -; len: 15; d_gene: -; v_gene: TRBV7-9
CDR3nt: TGTGCCAGCAGCCTTAGCGGGAGGGCCATCGGAGAGACCCAGTACTTC; CDR3aa: CASSLSGRAIGETQYF; j_gene: TRBJ2-5; abundance: -; len: 16; d_gene: TRBD2; v_gene: TRBV5-6
CDR3nt: TGCGCCAGCAGCCCTCCGGAGAGGGCTGAAGCTTTCTTT; CDR3aa: CASSPPERAEAFF; j_gene: TRBJ1-1; abundance: -; len: 13; d_gene: -; v_gene: TRBV5-1
CDR3nt: TGCGCCAGCAGCCAAGAAACGGGTCAGTCCATATTCTACGAGCAGTACTTC; CDR3aa: CASSQETGQSIFYEQYF; j_gene: TRBJ2-7; abundance: -; len: 17; d_gene: -; v_gene: TRBV4-1
CDR3nt: TGCGCCAGCAGCATACCTAGCGCCGATGAGCAGTTCTTC; CDR3aa: CASSIPSADEQFF; j_gene: TRBJ2-1; abundance: -; len: 13; d_gene: -; v_gene: TRBV5-1
CDR3nt: TGTGCCTGGGACATACAGCCACCCTATGGCTACACCTTC; CDR3aa: CAWDIQPPYGYTF; j_gene: TRBJ1-2; abundance: -; len: 13; d_gene: -; v_gene: TRBV30
CDR3nt: TGCGCCAGCAGCTTACGGAGTGGACTAGCGGGAGGTGGTGAGACCCAGTACTTC; CDR3aa: CASSLRSGLAGGGETQYF; j_gene: TRBJ2-5; abundance: -; len: 18; d_gene: TRBD2; v_gene: TRBV5-1
CDR3nt: TGCGCCAGCAGCTTGGGCAGGGGGGACACTGAAGCTTTCTTT; CDR3aa: CASSLGRGDTEAFF; j_gene: TRBJ1-1; abundance: -; len: 14; d_gene: TRBD1; v_gene: TRBV5-1
CDR3nt: TGCGCCAGCAGCTTTGGCTGGAACACTGAAGCTTTCTTT; CDR3aa: CASSFGWNTEAFF; j_gene: TRBJ1-1; abundance: -; len: 13; d_gene: -; v_gene: TRBV5-1